The clone carrying this T cell receptor (beta chain) was seen only once. What the recovered Cohort 3 donors had was two negative PCRs, clearance, or symptom resolution. The sample is drawn from a study of blood T cell repertoires in COVID-19. Study as a whole: COVID-19 samples collected from the United States, Italy and Spain covered acute and convalescent phases.

The germline CDR1 and CDR2 sequences are MNHEY and SVGAGI. Trimming shortened V by 5 bases and J by 3 bases, and 10 bases separated the two germline ends. The CDR3 is 14 amino acids. Original handling: Amplification with reference gene primers provided the estimates of nucleated cell counts. The table came from immunoSEQ multiplex PCR; TCRdb's copy has only in-frame clones and leaves some out. The V and J calls and clone size come from that table; D and trimming were worked out from the DNA. This table holds approximately 300,000 clones, about nine tenths found once. The chain has TRBV6-5 and TRBJ1-4; TRBD1 might be the D (6 bases). Sequenced: PBMCs or T cells enriched from blood (not recorded which). The TCR originated in a man in his sixties who had recovered from COVID-19. CDR3 bases: TGTGCCAGCAGTATGGGACAACCTAATGAAAAACTGTTTTTT. Translation gives CASSMGQPNEKLFF.